Each of the 22 T cell receptor beta chains below was sequenced from the same sample in a study of T cell responses to AZD1222 COVID-19 vaccine. Some clones are missing from TCRdb's copy, which holds only in-frame ones; the method was immunoSEQ multiplex PCR. The sample contains about 70,000 clones, about nine tenths of which appear only once. Specimen: peripheral blood, collected 28 days after the second AZD1222 dose. The receptors originated from an adult who received the AZD1222 COVID-19 vaccine.

The gene calls are TRBV5-1 and TRBJ2-1; tentatively, D is TRBD2 (5 bases). V lost 2 bases, J lost 8 bases, and 14 bases lay in between. Germline CDR1 and CDR2: SGHRS and YFSETQ. The CDR3 sequence is 14 residues long. Written as DNA, the CDR3 is TGCGCCAGCAGCTTTAACGGGATTTCGGATGAGCAGTTCTTC. It translates to CASSFNGISDEQFF.

The chain couples TRBV7-9 to TRBJ2-5; 8 positions match TRBD2. Trimming removed 7 bases from V and 1 base from J; junction bases left unmatched: 5. In germline, CDR1 is SEHNR, CDR2 FQNEAQ (reference sequence). The CDR3 is made up of 14 amino acids. DNA of the CDR3: TGTGCCAGCACGACTAGCGCGATCCAAGAGACCCAGTACTTC. This translates into CASTTSAIQETQYF.

The CDR3 sequence is CASRAEGTTNEKLFF. DNA for the CDR3: TGTGCCAGCAGGGCGGAGGGTACAACTAATGAAAAACTGTTTTTT. The chain couples TRBV6-4 to TRBJ1-4, with no clear D. This CDR3 is built from 15 residues. Germline CDR1 MRHNA, CDR2 SNTAGT. V gave up 6 bases and J gave up 0 bases, with 11 bases separating them.

This clone was picked up a small number of times. The chain employs TRBV5-1 and TRBJ1-1; 10 bases are a match to TRBD1. The CDR3 extends over 16 amino acids. Germline CDR1 SGHRS, CDR2 YFSETQ. After removal of 0 bases from V and 3 bases from J, the junction contained 5 bases not matched to a gene. Here the CDR3 reads CASSLVGTGAHTEAFF. The DNA of the CDR3 is TGCGCCAGCAGCTTGGTCGGGACAGGGGCCCACACTGAAGCTTTCTTT.

The rearrangement uses TRBV5-1 and TRBJ1-2, with D hard to call. This CDR3 has 14 amino acids. Germline loops: CDR1 SGHRS, CDR2 YFSETQ. V was trimmed by 7 bases and J by 4 bases, leaving 17 bases between them. The CDR3 DNA sequence: TGCGCCAGCTCGCCGGCAGAGGGAATCTATGGCTACACCTTC. Translated, it gives CASSPAEGIYGYTF.

The chain carries TRBV5-1 and TRBJ2-2, with a tentative D call TRBD2 (5 bases). CDR3 size: 17 residues. The germline CDR1 and CDR2 sequences are SGHRS and YFSETQ. Trimming removed 7 bases at V and 2 bases at J, with 21 bases between. The CDR3 region is CASQREPTFINTGELFF. The CDR3 coding sequence is TGCGCCAGCCAAAGGGAGCCTACATTTATTAACACCGGGGAGCTGTTTTTT.

A note on this clone: One junction end disagrees with the germline gene, perhaps due to a read error. This chain joins TRBV24-1 and TRBJ1-2, with D perhaps matching TRBD1 (5 bases). Germline V gives CDR1 KGHDR, CDR2 SFDVKD. The CDR3 totals 12 residues. CDR3 in DNA: TGTGCCACCGGTGAGGGGAACTATGGCTACACCTTC. Its protein is CATGEGNYGYTF.

This clone has a handful of counts. This chain links TRBV5-4 with TRBJ1-3, with TRBD1 matching over 7 bases. The trim removed 0 bases at V and 4 bases at J, leaving 4 bases unmatched. The CDR3 runs 15 residues. Germline V gene sequence: CDR1 SGHNT, CDR2 YYREEE (reference sequence). CDR3 DNA: TGTGCCAGCAGCTTGGCAGGGGGAAACGGAAACACCATATATTTT. This sequence encodes CASSLAGGNGNTIYF.

This clone came up a few times. The chain recombines TRBV5-4 with TRBJ1-4; 7 nucleotides line up with TRBD1. The CDR3 loop spans 14 amino acids. The V and J ends lost 4 bases and 8 bases, in that order; junction bases with no gene match: 8. CDR1 is SGHNT, CDR2 YYREEE, per germline (reference sequence). The CDR3 nucleotides are TGTGCCAGCAGCACAAGGGGGCCGGACGAAAAACTGTTTTTT. This codes for CASSTRGPDEKLFF.

This rearrangement joins TRBV5-1 to TRBJ2-7; D gene ambiguous. This CDR3 comprises 15 residues. Germline V gene lookup returns CDR1 SGHRS and CDR2 YFSETQ. The V end lost 4 bases, the J end lost 2 bases, and 16 bases lay between the germline ends. As DNA, the CDR3 is TGCGCCAGCAGCCCTGGTCTGGCTGAAGCCTACGAGCAGTACTTC. Translation: CASSPGLAEAYEQYF.

The J gene is TRBJ2-1, the V gene TRBV6-5; no clear D gene. Trimming took off 6 bases at V and 7 bases at J, with 10 bases between the two ends. This CDR3 comprises 12 residues. Per the germline V gene, CDR1 is MNHEY and CDR2 is SVGAGI. The CDR3, as DNA: TGTGCCAGCAGCCCCAGTACGAATGAGCAGTTCTTC. Amino acid sequence: CASSPSTNEQFF.

The CDR3 sequence is CASSLGTDRENTGELFF. The CDR3 nucleotides are TGCGCCAGCAGCTTGGGGACCGACAGGGAGAACACCGGGGAGCTGTTTTTT. The chain recombines TRBV5-1 with TRBJ2-2; 7 bases map to TRBD1. Losses at the gene ends were 0 bases for V and 1 base for J; bases not matched to a gene: 6. Per germline, CDR1 SGHRS and CDR2 YFSETQ. This CDR3 contains 17 residues.

This chain links TRBV7-2 with TRBJ1-6; 7 bases align to TRBD1. V lost 5 bases to trimming and J lost 10 bases; unmatched junction nucleotides: 14. The CDR3 runs 16 residues. Germline lookup yields CDR1 SGHTA and CDR2 FQGNSA. CDR3 sequence (DNA): TGTGCCAGCAGCCCCGGCTTGGGCAGGGGGGGATCACCCCTCCACTTT. It is translated as CASSPGLGRGGSPLHF.

The V call is TRBV6-5, the J call TRBJ2-7; 8 bases agree with TRBD1. Germline V gives CDR1 MNHEY, CDR2 SVGAGI. V gave up 1 base and J gave up 4 bases; unmatched junction bases: 9. This CDR3 spans 16 amino acids. CDR3 in DNA: TGTGCCAGCAGTTACTTAGGACAGGGAGAGGGGTACGAGCAGTACTTC. This encodes CASSYLGQGEGYEQYF.

The chain combines TRBV4-3 with TRBJ2-7; no definite D call. The germline CDR1 and CDR2 sequences are LGHNA and YSLEER. V was cut by 3 bases and J by 7 bases, with 16 bases left in between. This CDR3 region has 14 residues. This chain's CDR3 is CASSQHPGPWEQYF. The CDR3 nucleotides are TGCGCCAGCAGCCAGCACCCGGGCCCCTGGGAGCAGTACTTC.

The chain joins TRBV7-9 to TRBJ1-2; 10 bases align to TRBD1. J gave up 6 bases and V 6 bases, and 4 bases lay outside the gene matches. This CDR3 is built from 13 residues. Germline-derived CDR1 and CDR2 are SEHNR and FQNEAQ (reference sequence). CDR3 amino acids: CASSRDRGDGYTF. CDR3 in DNA: TGTGCCAGCAGTCGGGACAGGGGTGATGGCTACACCTTC.

This chain connects TRBV24-1 to TRBJ1-5; D is possibly TRBD1 (5 bases). The V and J ends lost 4 bases and 8 bases respectively, with 11 bases between them. Germline loops: CDR1 KGHDR, CDR2 SFDVKD. This CDR3 spans 13 amino acids. The DNA of the CDR3 is TGTGCCACCAGTGAGTCAGGGAGGGAGCCCCAGCATTTT. Translation gives CATSESGREPQHF.

The chain has TRBV7-9 and TRBJ2-5; tentatively, D is TRBD2 (7 bases). This CDR3 is 16 amino acids long. Per the germline V gene, CDR1 is SEHNR and CDR2 is FQNEAQ (reference sequence). The V and J ends lost 3 bases and 2 bases respectively, with 16 bases between them. CDR3 nucleotide sequence: TGTGCCAGCAGCTTCTGGTCGGGGGGCCTACAAGAGACCCAGTACTTC. This sequence encodes CASSFWSGGLQETQYF.

The chain recombines TRBV5-1 with TRBJ1-1, with D maybe TRBD1 (6 bases). The germline V gene encodes CDR1 SGHRS and CDR2 YFSETQ. V lost 4 bases and J 0 bases, leaving 10 bases between the germline ends. The CDR3 is 14 residues long. CDR3 residues: CASSRTGMNTEAFF. CDR3 DNA: TGCGCCAGCAGCCGTACAGGGATGAACACTGAAGCTTTCTTT.

The V gene is TRBV5-1, the J gene TRBJ2-3; TRBD1 aligns across 7 bases. CDR3 length: 14 residues. The J segment lost 5 bases and the V segment lost 4 bases, leaving 7 bases of the junction unmatched. CDR1 is SGHRS, CDR2 YFSETQ, per germline. The CDR3, as DNA: TGCGCCAGCAGCACCGGACAGGAAATAGATACGCAGTATTTT. It encodes CASSTGQEIDTQYF.

CDR3 in amino acids: CASSLRLGEGETQYF. CDR3 coding DNA: TGTGCCAGCAGCCTCAGACTAGGGGAAGGGGAGACCCAGTACTTC. The chain has TRBV11-3 and TRBJ2-5; D may be TRBD2 (6 bases). The V end lost 5 bases, the J end lost 5 bases, and 18 bases lay between the germline ends. Per the germline V gene, CDR1 is SGHNT and CDR2 is YENEEA. CDR3 length: 15 residues.

The chain carries TRBV11-3 and TRBJ2-7, with unresolved D. Germline CDR1 is SGHNT and CDR2 is YENEEA. V was pared by 7 bases and J by 2 bases, with 9 bases between. This CDR3 is 12 amino acids long. DNA of the CDR3: TGTGCCAGCACCGACCGGACCTACGAGCAGTACTTC. This sequence encodes CASTDRTYEQYF. Full variable domain (rest looked up from reference TRBV11-3 and TRBJ2-7): EAGVVQSPRYKIIEKKQPVAFWCNPISGHNTLYWYLQNLGQGPELLIRYENEEAVDDSQLPKDRFSAERLKGVDSTLKIQPAELGDSAVYLCASTDRTYEQYFGPGTRLTVT.